The sequence of this T cell receptor beta chain was determined in a study of glioma-infiltrating T cells. Amplification of TCR alpha and beta CDR3 regions from RNA used iRepertoire nested multiplex PCR. One-step reverse transcription and amplification started from roughly 100-400 ng of tissue mRNA or PBMC total RNA. MiXCR was run by TCRdb on the multiplex PCR reads, yielding one entry per CDR3 protein. The table includes over 140,000 distinct CDR3 sequences, about 39% detected once. Deletions cut 0 bases from V and 3 bases from J, with 2 bases between. The germline gives CDR1 WSHSY, CDR2 SAAADI. The CDR3 totals 12 residues.

This clonotype originated in a human donor with low-grade glioma or glioblastoma, undergoing nonglioma brain surgery, or in good health (not recorded which). Input material: glioma tissue, nonneoplastic brain tissue, or PBMCs (not recorded which). The V call is TRBV10-2, the J call TRBJ1-2; D is unresolved. The CDR3: CASSESHYGYTF. In DNA, the CDR3 is TGCGCCAGCAGTGAGTCGCACTATGGCTACACCTTC.